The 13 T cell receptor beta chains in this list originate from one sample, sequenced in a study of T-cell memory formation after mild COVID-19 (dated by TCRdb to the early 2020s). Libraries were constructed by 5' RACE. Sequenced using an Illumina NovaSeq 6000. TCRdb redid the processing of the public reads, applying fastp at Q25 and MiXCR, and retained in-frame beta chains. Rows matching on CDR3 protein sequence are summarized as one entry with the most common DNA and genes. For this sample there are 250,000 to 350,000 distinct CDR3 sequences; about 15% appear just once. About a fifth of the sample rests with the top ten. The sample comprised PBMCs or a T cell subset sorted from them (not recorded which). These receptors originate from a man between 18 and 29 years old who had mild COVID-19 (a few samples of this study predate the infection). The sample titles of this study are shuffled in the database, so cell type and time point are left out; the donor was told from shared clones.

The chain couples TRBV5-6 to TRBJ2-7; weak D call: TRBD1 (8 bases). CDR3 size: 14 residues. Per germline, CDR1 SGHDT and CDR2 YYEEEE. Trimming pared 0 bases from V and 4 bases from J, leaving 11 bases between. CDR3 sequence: CASSLDRGGYEQYF. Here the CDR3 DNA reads TGTGCCAGCAGCTTGGACAGGGGGGGATACGAGCAGTACTTC.

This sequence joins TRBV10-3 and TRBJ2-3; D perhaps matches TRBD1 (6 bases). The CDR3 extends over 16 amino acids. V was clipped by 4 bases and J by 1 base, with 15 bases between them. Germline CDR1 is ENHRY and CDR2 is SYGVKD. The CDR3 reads CAISASQGRGTDTQYF. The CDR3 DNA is TGTGCCATCAGTGCATCACAGGGCAGAGGCACAGATACGCAGTATTTT.

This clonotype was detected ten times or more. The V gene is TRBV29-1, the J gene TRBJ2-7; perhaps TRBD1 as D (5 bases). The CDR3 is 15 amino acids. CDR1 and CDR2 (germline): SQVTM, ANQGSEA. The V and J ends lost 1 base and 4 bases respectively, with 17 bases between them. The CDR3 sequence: CSVEGQGSGSYEQYF. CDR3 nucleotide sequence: TGCAGCGTTGAAGGTCAGGGTTCAGGAAGTTACGAGCAGTACTTC.

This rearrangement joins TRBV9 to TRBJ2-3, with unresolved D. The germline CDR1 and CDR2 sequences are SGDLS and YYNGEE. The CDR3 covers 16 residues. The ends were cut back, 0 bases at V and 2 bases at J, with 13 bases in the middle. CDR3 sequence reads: CASSVDENPNTDTQYF. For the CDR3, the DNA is TGTGCCAGCAGCGTAGATGAGAACCCTAACACAGATACGCAGTATTTT.

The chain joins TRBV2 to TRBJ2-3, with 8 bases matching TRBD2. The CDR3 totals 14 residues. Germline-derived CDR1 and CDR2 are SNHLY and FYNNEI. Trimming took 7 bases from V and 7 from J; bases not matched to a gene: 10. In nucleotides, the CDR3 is TGTGCCAGCACCGAGCGGCGGGGGGCAAATACGCAGTATTTT. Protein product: CASTERRGANTQYF.

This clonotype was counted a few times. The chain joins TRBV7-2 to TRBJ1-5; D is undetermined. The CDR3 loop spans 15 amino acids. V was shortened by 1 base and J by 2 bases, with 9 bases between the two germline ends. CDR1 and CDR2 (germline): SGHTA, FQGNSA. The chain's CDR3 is CASSLVHGGNQPQHF. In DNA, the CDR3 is TGTGCCAGCAGCTTAGTGCATGGCGGCAATCAGCCCCAGCATTTT.

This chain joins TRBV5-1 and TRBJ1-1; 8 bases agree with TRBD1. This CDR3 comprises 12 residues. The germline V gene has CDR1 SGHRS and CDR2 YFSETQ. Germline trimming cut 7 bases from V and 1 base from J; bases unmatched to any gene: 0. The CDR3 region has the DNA TGCGCCAGCGGGACAGGGAACACTGAAGCTTTCTTT. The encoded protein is CASGTGNTEAFF.

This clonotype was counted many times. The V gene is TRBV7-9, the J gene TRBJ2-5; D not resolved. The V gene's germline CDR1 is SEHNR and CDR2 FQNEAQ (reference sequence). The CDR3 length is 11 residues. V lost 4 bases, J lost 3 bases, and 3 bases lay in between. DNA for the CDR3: TGTGCCAGCAGCTACGAAGAGACCCAGTACTTC. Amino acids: CASSYEETQYF.

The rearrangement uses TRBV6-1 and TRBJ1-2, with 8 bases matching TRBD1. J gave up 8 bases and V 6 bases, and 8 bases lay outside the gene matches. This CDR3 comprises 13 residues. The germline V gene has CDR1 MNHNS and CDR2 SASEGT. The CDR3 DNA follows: TGTGCCAGCAGCCCGGACAGGGTGAGCGGCTACACCTTC. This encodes CASSPDRVSGYTF.

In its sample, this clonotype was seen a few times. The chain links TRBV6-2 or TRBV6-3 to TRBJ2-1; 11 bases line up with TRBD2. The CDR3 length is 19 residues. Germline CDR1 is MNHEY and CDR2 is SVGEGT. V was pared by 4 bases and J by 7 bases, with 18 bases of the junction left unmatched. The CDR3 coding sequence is TGTGCCAGCAGTTTCCCCCTAGCGGGGGGCCTGTACATTTGGAATGAGCAGTTCTTC. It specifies CASSFPLAGGLYIWNEQFF.

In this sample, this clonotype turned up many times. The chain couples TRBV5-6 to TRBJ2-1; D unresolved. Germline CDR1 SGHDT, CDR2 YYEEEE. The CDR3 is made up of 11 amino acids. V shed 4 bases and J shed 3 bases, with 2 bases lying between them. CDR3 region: CASSHYNEQFF. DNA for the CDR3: TGTGCCAGCAGCCACTACAATGAGCAGTTCTTC.

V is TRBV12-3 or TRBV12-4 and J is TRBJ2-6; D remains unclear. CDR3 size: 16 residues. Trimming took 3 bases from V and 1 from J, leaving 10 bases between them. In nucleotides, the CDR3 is TGTGCCAGCAGTTTTCTGTCCGCTTCTGGGGCCAACGTCCTGACTTTC. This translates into CASSFLSASGANVLTF.

The CDR3 DNA follows: TGTGCCAGCAGCGCCCGGTCGGGGGCCACCGGGGAGCTGTTTTTT. It translates to CASSARSGATGELFF. This chain links TRBV9 with TRBJ2-2, with D possibly being TRBD1 or TRBD2 (6 bases each). The V end was cut by 3 bases, the J end by 4 bases, with 13 bases between. The CDR3 length is 15 residues. Germline V gene sequence: CDR1 SGDLS, CDR2 YYNGEE. The entire variable domain, with the rest obtained from reference TRBV9 and TRBJ2-2, is as follows: DSGVTQTPKHLITATGQRVTLRCSPRSGDLSVYWYQQSLDQGLQFLIQYYNGEERAKGNILERFSAQQFPDLHSELNLSSLELGDSALYFCASSARSGATGELFFGEGSRLTVL.